These T cell receptor beta chains were read from a single sample in a study of T cells in Graves' hyperthyroidism and ophthalmopathy. TCRdb re-called the multiplex PCR reads with MiXCR, one entry per CDR3 protein. The sample carries 35,000 to 45,000 distinct CDR3 sequences, roughly 50% recorded once. The material sequenced was blood. Receptors originate from a man aged 40-49 years with Graves' ophthalmopathy. CDR3s leave out the opening cysteine and the closing phenylalanine or tryptophan. Clone size is shown for a subset of rows, as once, few, many or a class of expanded clone.

clone_size j_call v_call cdr3_aa
many TRBJ1-4 TRBV6-1 ASSFWSTNEKLF
. TRBJ1-1 TRBV5-5 ASSPWDSSGNTEAF
. TRBJ1-2 TRBV2 ASSVWGQGARYFDGYT
medium-sized TRBJ1-1 TRBV7-6 ASIPRSGSRNTEAF
. TRBJ2-1 TRBV9 ACNVEYGRVPF
. TRBJ2-1 TRBV9 ASSAGGLAGGQNEQF
many TRBJ2-3 TRBV6-4 ASRPGLADTDTQY